The following is a T cell receptor (beta chain) sequence with its context. The source of the sample is a study of T cell responses to AZD1222 COVID-19 vaccine. Sequenced by immunoSEQ multiplex PCR; TCRdb stores in-frame clones only, minus some. Of some 69,000 clones in the sample, about 80% were seen once. Trimming took 5 bases from V and 6 from J, leaving 14 bases between them. Germline CDR1 is MDHEN and CDR2 is SYDVKM. The CDR3 is 14 residues long. The TCR originated in an adult who received the AZD1222 COVID-19 vaccine. The chain uses TRBV28 and TRBJ1-5; D gene uncertain. The sequencing used peripheral blood, collected 28 days after the second AZD1222 dose. The CDR3 loop reads CASSQMRIFQPQHF. Here the CDR3 DNA reads TGTGCCAGCAGTCAGATGCGGATCTTTCAGCCCCAGCATTTT.